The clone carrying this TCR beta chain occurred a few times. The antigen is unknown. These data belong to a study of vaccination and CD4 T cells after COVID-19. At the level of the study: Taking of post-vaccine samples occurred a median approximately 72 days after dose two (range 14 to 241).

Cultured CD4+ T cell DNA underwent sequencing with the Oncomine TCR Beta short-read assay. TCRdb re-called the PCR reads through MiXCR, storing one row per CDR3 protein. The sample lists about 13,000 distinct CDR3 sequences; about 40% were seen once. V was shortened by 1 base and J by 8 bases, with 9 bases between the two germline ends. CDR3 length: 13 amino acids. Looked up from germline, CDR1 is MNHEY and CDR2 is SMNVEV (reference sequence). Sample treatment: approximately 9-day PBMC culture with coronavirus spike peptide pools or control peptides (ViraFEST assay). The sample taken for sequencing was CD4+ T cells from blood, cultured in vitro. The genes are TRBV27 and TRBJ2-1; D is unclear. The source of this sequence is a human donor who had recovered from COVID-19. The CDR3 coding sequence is TGTGCCAGCAGTTTATACCCAGGACATGAGCAGTTCTTC. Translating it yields CASSLYPGHEQFF.